A selection of T cell receptor beta chains follows, all from one sample in a study of identical twins. MiXCR was run by TCRdb on the 5' RACE reads, yielding one entry per CDR3 protein. This repertoire shows around 250,000 distinct CDR3 sequences, 6.5% found once; its top ten account for about 15%. These data also featured in a second study, about T cells expressing NK-cell markers.

Sequencing was carried out using CD8+ T cells sorted from blood. Receptor source: a woman younger than 35 in good health. CDR3s include the opening cysteine and the closing phenylalanine or tryptophan. A D gene is named only where the DNA matches it firmly. A clone size is listed for some rows: how often the clone was seen (once, few, many), or a class if it is expanded.

J gene | V gene | clone size | D gene | CDR3 protein | CDR3 DNA
TRBJ2-5 | TRBV4-3 | few | NA | CASSQDWGSTRTQYF | TGCGCCAGCAGCCAAGACTGGGGCAGCACGCGGACCCAGTACTTC
TRBJ1-5 | TRBV24-1 | many | NA | CATSDNSGRVQHF | TGTGCCACCAGTGACAACAGCGGAAGGGTCCAGCATTTT
TRBJ2-5 | TRBV2 | many | NA | CASSDSELETQYF | TGTGCCAGCAGTGACTCTGAACTCGAGACCCAGTACTTC
TRBJ2-2 | TRBV7-3 | many | NA | CASSLGTDRELFF | TGTGCCAGCAGCTTAGGGACGGACAGGGAGCTGTTTTTT
TRBJ2-1 | TRBV3-1 | NA | TRBD2 | CATSQVASGRAYPFF | TGTGCCACCAGCCAAGTTGCTAGCGGGAGGGCCTACCCGTTCTTC
TRBJ2-5 | TRBV12-3/TRBV12-4 | few | NA | CASSWVQETQYF | TGTGCCAGCAGTTGGGTCCAAGAGACCCAGTACTTC
TRBJ2-1 | TRBV11-2 | NA | TRBD2 | CASSFGRAYNEQFF | TGTGCCAGCAGCTTCGGGAGGGCGTACAATGAGCAGTTCTTC
TRBJ1-1 | TRBV7-9 | few | TRBD1 | CASSFGQAIEAFF | TGTGCCAGCAGCTTCGGACAGGCGATTGAAGCTTTCTTT
TRBJ2-1 | TRBV10-3 | many | TRBD1 | CAISPGTGPTGGNEQFF | TGTGCCATCAGTCCCGGGACAGGGCCAACCGGGGGCAATGAGCAGTTCTTC
TRBJ2-7 | TRBV14 | NA | NA | CASSSYEESPLEQYF | TGTGCCAGCAGCTCATATGAAGAGAGCCCCCTCGAGCAGTACTTC
TRBJ2-1 | TRBV9 | NA | TRBD2 | CASSVLTSGYSSYNEQFF | TGTGCCAGCAGCGTGCTGACTAGCGGTTATAGCTCCTACAATGAGCAGTTCTTC
TRBJ2-6 | TRBV6-2/TRBV6-3 | few | TRBD1 | CASNNRGSSVLTF | TGTGCCAGCAACAACAGGGGTTCATCCGTCCTGACTTTC
TRBJ2-2 | TRBV4-3 | large | NA | CASSQNRDPNTGELFF | TGCGCCAGCAGCCAAAACCGGGACCCTAACACCGGGGAGCTGTTTTTT
TRBJ2-1 | TRBV7-9 | few | NA | CASSLYDEQFF | TGTGCCAGCAGCTTATATGACGAGCAGTTCTTC
TRBJ2-6 | TRBV6-5 | NA | TRBD2 | CASSYSDGRAWEGANVLTF | TGTGCCAGCAGTTACTCGGACGGGAGGGCCTGGGAAGGGGCCAACGTCCTGACTTTC
TRBJ1-2 | TRBV29-1 | few | NA | CSVVWDYGYTF | TGCAGCGTTGTTTGGGATTATGGCTACACCTTC
TRBJ1-5 | TRBV7-9 | few | NA | CASSLRGDQPQHF | TGTGCCAGCAGCTTAAGAGGGGATCAGCCCCAGCATTTT
TRBJ2-7 | TRBV29-1 | NA | NA | CSVGELEGSYEQYF | TGCAGCGTTGGTGAATTGGAGGGCTCCTACGAGCAGTACTTC
TRBJ1-1 | TRBV3-1 | many | NA | CASSQDPQGRMNTEAFF | TGTGCCAGCAGCCAAGATCCCCAGGGACGAATGAACACTGAAGCTTTCTTT
TRBJ2-1 | TRBV28 | NA | NA | CASSPDTEVYNEQFF | TGTGCCAGCAGCCCGGATACGGAGGTCTACAATGAGCAGTTCTTC
TRBJ2-1 | TRBV19 | few | NA | CASSISGHEQFF | TGTGCCAGTAGTATTTCAGGTCATGAGCAGTTCTTC
TRBJ2-7 | TRBV12-3/TRBV12-4 | NA | NA | CASSFTRYGSYEQYF | TGTGCCAGCAGTTTCACTAGATATGGCTCCTACGAGCAGTACTTC
TRBJ2-7 | TRBV7-8 | many | NA | CASSLALAVSYEQYF | TGTGCCAGCAGCTTAGCGTTAGCGGTTTCCTACGAGCAGTACTTC
TRBJ2-2 | TRBV5-1 | many | NA | CASSLATAAGELFF | TGCGCCAGCAGCTTGGCCACGGCCGCCGGGGAGCTGTTTTTT
TRBJ2-1 | TRBV7-9 | NA | NA | CASTPPGVAEQFF | TGTGCCAGCACACCCCCCGGCGTTGCTGAGCAGTTCTTC
TRBJ1-1 | TRBV12-3/TRBV12-4 | many | NA | CASSLRAFWTEAFF | TGTGCCAGCAGTTTACGGGCTTTTTGGACTGAAGCTTTCTTT
TRBJ2-3 | TRBV12-3/TRBV12-4 | NA | NA | CASSFPGHTQYF | TGTGCCAGCAGTTTTCCCGGGCATACGCAGTATTTT
TRBJ2-2 | TRBV24-1 | NA | NA | CATSASARGTGELFF | TGTGCCACCAGTGCCTCGGCCCGGGGAACCGGGGAGCTGTTTTTT